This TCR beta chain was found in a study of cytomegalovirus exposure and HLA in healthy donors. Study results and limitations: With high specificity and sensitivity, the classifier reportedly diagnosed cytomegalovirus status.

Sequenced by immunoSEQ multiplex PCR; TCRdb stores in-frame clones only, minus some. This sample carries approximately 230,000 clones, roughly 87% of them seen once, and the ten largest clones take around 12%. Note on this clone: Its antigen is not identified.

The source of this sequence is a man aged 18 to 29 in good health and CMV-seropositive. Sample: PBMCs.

In DNA form, the CDR3 reads TGTGCCAGCAGCTCCCTCGTTTCGAACACTGAAGCTTTCTTT. Protein sequence: CASSSLVSNTEAFF. V is TRBV5-4 and J is TRBJ1-1; no definite D call. CDR1 and CDR2 (germline): SGHNT, YYREEE (reference sequence). The CDR3 consists of 14 residues. Trimming pared 3 bases from V and 1 base from J, leaving 10 bases between.